This T cell receptor beta chain was captured in a study of blood T cells in healthy people across ages. Germline loops: CDR1 SGHTA, CDR2 FQGTGA. This CDR3 contains 14 residues. V lost 0 bases and J 11 bases, leaving 16 bases between the germline ends. A J-beta primer mix and a sample-barcoded 5' primer were used in a second PCR of roughly 6 to 11 cycles. MiXCR was run by TCRdb on the 5' RACE reads, yielding one entry per CDR3 protein. The sample has fewer than 700,000 distinct CDR3 sequences; approximately 40% are singletons. Samples had at least 6.5 million PBMCs isolated from them. This chain joins TRBV7-3 and TRBJ2-5, with D possibly matching TRBD2 (5 bases). This clonotype was sampled from a man aged 80 or over in good health. The sequencing input was blood. DNA for the CDR3: TGTGCCAGCAGCTTAACGGGCGGCACGGGGAAGCAGTACTTC. Its protein is CASSLTGGTGKQYF.